Below are 8 T cell receptor beta chains sequenced from a single sample in a study of blood T cell repertoires in COVID-19. Sequencing used immunoSEQ multiplex PCR; TCRdb keeps in-frame clones, though not all of them. The sample has fewer than 350,000 clones, about 86% seen once; the top ten hold 9.5% to 15%. The source material was peripheral blood. The receptors come from a woman aged 25 to 39 with COVID-19, enrolled during active disease.

The chain uses TRBV2 and TRBJ2-7; D unclear. The CDR3 is made up of 10 amino acids. V dropped 10 bases and J dropped 4 bases, with 8 bases sitting between them. The germline V gene encodes CDR1 SNHLY and CDR2 FYNNEI. The CDR3 DNA is TGTGCCACTCGTTTGTACGAGCAGTACTTC. Translation gives CATRLYEQYF.

The CDR3 DNA reads as TGTGCCAGCAGCCAGAAACAGGGGAGAGGAGGCTACACCTTC. Amino acids: CASSQKQGRGGYTF. V usage is TRBV3-1 (or the pseudogene TRBV3-2) and J usage is TRBJ1-2; 7 nucleotides match TRBD1. The germline V gene encodes CDR1 LGHDT and CDR2 YNNKEL (reference sequence). V dropped 3 bases and J dropped 8; count of bases not matched to a gene: 9. This CDR3 region has 14 residues.

The rearrangement uses TRBV4-1 and TRBJ2-3, with TRBD2 matching over 11 bases. Per the germline V gene, CDR1 is MGHRA and CDR2 is YSYEKL. V lost 2 bases to trimming and J lost 4 bases; unmatched junction nucleotides: 2. CDR3 length: 15 residues. CDR3 nucleotides: TGCGCCAGCAGCCAACTAGCGGGGGGCCCAGATACGCAGTATTTT. Amino acids: CASSQLAGGPDTQYF.

This chain joins TRBV19 and TRBJ1-1, with 9 bases aligning to TRBD1. The junction had 8 bases not matched to a gene; V was cut back by 7 bases and J by 5 bases. The CDR3 spans 14 residues. CDR1 is LNHDA and CDR2 is SQIVND in the germline V gene (reference sequence). CDR3 residues: CASTYGTGKTEAFF. CDR3 in DNA: TGTGCCAGTACCTACGGGACAGGGAAAACTGAAGCTTTCTTT.

The rearrangement uses TRBV29-1 and TRBJ1-1; tentatively, D is TRBD1 (6 bases). This CDR3 is built from 13 residues. CDR1 is SQVTM and CDR2 is ANQGSEA in the germline V gene. V lost 7 bases, J lost 0 bases, and 12 bases lay in between. CDR3 amino acids: CSGHRALNTEAFF. The CDR3 DNA follows: TGCAGCGGTCACAGGGCTTTGAACACTGAAGCTTTCTTT. The full variable domain, with the rest looked up from reference TRBV29-1 and TRBJ1-1, is SAVISQKPSRDICQRGTSLTIQCQVDSQVTMMFWYRQQPGQSLTLIATANQGSEATYESGFVIDKFPISRPNLTFSTLTVSNMSPEDSSIYLCSGHRALNTEAFFGQGTRLTVV.

The chain links TRBV12-3 or TRBV12-4 to TRBJ1-2, with a weak D call TRBD1 (5 bases). Deletions cut 7 bases from V and 8 bases from J, with 17 bases between. This CDR3 contains 13 residues. The CDR3 spells CASTSGGAKGYTF. The CDR3 region has the DNA TGTGCCAGCACATCCGGTGGGGCGAAGGGCTACACCTTC.

This chain connects TRBV5-5 to TRBJ1-2; D is uncertain. The ends were cut back, 0 bases at V and 0 bases at J, with 3 bases in the middle. The CDR3 is 13 amino acids. The V gene's germline CDR1 is SGHKS and CDR2 YYEKEE (reference sequence). CDR3 in amino acids: CASSLATNYGYTF. CDR3 bases: TGTGCCAGCAGCTTGGCCACTAACTATGGCTACACCTTC.

The chain uses TRBV6-5 and TRBJ1-6; perhaps TRBD1 as D (6 bases). Germline values: CDR1 MNHEY, CDR2 SVGAGI. V lost 2 bases and J 10 bases, leaving 12 bases between the germline ends. The CDR3 contains 14 residues. CDR3 DNA sequence: TGTGCCAGCAGTTACGACAGGAGATGGTCACCCCTCCACTTT. Translated: CASSYDRRWSPLHF.